This T cell receptor beta chain was sequenced in a study of T cell changes during pregnancy in multiple sclerosis. Assay: immunoSEQ multiplex PCR; the TCRdb copy retains only in-frame clones and omits some. The data hold 35,000 to 45,000 clones, with over 75% observed a single time. V trimming: 0 bases; J trimming: 9 bases; junction bases outside the gene matches: 11. Germline V gene sequence: CDR1 SQVTM, CDR2 ANQGSEA. The CDR3 extends over 16 amino acids. The TCR comes from a female donor with multiple sclerosis, enrolled in a pregnancy study. The source material was CD8+ T cells from peripheral blood mononuclear cells, sampled in the first trimester of pregnancy. This chain links TRBV29-1 with TRBJ2-1, with 10 nucleotides matching TRBD1. The CDR3 sequence is CSVEDSGTGALSEQFF. Here the CDR3 DNA reads TGCAGCGTTGAAGACTCCGGGACAGGGGCCTTGAGTGAGCAGTTCTTC.